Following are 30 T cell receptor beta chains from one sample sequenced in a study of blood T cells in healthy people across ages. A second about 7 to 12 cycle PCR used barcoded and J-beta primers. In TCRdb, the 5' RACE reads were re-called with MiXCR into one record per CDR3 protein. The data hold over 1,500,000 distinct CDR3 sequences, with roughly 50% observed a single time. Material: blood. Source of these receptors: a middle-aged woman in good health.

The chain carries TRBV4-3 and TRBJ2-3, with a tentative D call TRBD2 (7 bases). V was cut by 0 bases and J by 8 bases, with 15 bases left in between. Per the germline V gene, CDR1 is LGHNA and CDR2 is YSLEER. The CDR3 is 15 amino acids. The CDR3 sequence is CASSQDPGGQVTQYF. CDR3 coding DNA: TGCGCCAGCAGCCAAGATCCGGGGGGCCAGGTTACGCAGTATTTT.

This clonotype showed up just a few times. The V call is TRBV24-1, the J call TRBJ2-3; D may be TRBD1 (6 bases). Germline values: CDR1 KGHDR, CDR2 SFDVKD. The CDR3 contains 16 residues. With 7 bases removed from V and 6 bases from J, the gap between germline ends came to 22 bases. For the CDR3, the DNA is TGTGCCACCAGGGCCTCCTCCCGGGACATCGAGGATACGCAGTATTTT. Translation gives CATRASSRDIEDTQYF.

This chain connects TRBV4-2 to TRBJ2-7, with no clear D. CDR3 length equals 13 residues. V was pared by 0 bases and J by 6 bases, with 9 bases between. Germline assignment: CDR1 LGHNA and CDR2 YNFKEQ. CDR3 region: CASSQEAKGEQYF. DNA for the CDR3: TGTGCCAGCAGCCAAGAAGCAAAGGGCGAGCAGTACTTC.

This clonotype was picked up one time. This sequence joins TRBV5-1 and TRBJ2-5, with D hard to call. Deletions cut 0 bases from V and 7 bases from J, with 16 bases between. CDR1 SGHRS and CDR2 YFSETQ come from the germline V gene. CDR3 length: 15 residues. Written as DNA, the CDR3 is TGCGCCAGCAGCTTGGTAGGAACCCGACTTGGGACCCAGTACTTC. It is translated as CASSLVGTRLGTQYF.

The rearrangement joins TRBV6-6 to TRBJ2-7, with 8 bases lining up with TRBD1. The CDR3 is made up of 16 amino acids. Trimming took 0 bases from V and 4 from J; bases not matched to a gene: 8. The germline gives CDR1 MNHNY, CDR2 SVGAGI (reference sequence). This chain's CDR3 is CASSYSGRTGKYEQYF. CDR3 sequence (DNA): TGTGCCAGCAGTTACTCTGGCCGGACAGGGAAGTACGAGCAGTACTTC.

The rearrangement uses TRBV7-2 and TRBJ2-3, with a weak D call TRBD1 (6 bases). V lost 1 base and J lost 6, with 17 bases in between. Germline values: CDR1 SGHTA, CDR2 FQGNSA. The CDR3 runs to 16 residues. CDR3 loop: CASSLGGWGPRDTQYF. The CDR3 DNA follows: TGTGCCAGCAGCTTAGGGGGATGGGGGCCGCGGGATACGCAGTATTTT.

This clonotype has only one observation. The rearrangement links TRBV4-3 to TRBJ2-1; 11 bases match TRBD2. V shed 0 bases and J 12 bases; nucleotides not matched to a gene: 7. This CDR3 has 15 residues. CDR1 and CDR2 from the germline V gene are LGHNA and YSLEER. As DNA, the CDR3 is TGCGCCAGCAGCCAAGATCCCTCAACTAGCGGGGGGCAGTTCTTC. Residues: CASSQDPSTSGGQFF.

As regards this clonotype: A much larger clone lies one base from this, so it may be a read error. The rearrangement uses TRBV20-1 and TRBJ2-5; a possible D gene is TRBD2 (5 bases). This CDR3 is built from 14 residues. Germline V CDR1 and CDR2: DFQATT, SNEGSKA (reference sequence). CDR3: CSTREGSHQETQYF. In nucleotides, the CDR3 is TGCAGTACTAGAGAAGGTAGCCACCAAGAGACCCAGTACTTC.

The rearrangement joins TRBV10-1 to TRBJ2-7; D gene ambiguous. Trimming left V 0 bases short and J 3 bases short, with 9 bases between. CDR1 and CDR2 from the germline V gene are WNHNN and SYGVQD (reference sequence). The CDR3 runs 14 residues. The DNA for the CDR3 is TGCGCCAGCAGTGAGTCGGGCTTATTCTACGAGCAGTACTTC. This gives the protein CASSESGLFYEQYF.

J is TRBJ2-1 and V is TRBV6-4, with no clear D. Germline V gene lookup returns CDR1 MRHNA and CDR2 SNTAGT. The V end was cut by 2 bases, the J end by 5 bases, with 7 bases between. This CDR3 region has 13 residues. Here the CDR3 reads CASSDGRNNEQFF. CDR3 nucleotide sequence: TGTGCCAGCAGTGACGGCAGAAACAATGAGCAGTTCTTC.

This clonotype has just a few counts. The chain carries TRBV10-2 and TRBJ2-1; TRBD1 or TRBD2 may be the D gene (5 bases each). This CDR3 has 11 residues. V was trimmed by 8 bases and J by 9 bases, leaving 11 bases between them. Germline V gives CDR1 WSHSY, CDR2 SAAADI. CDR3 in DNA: TGCGCCAGCGCTACTGGGGGTGAGCAGTTCTTC. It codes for CASATGGEQFF.

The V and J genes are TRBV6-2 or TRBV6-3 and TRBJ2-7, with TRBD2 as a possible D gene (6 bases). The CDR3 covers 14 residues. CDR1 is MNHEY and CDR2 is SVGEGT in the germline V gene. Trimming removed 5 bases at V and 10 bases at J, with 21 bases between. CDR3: CASSDSGLYGTQYF. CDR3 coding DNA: TGTGCCAGCAGTGATTCGGGACTTTATGGCACCCAGTACTTC.

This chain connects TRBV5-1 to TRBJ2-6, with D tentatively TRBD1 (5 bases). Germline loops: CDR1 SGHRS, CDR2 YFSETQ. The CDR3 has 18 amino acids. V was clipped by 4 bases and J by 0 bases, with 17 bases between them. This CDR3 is CASSGTGVPSSGANVLTF. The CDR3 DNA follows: TGCGCCAGCAGCGGAACAGGTGTCCCCTCCTCTGGGGCCAACGTCCTGACTTTC.

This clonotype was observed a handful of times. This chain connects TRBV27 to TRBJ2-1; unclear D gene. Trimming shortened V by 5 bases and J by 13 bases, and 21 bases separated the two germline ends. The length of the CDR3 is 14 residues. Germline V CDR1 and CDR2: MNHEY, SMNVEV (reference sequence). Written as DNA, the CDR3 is TGTGCCAGCAGTCCGCCGATCGGGTTGGGAACCCAGTTCTTC. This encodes CASSPPIGLGTQFF.

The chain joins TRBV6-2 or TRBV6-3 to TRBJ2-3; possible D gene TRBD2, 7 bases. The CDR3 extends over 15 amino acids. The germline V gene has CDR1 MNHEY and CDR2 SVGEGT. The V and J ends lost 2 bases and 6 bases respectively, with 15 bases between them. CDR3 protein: CASSYDVRGGDTQYF. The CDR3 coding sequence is TGTGCCAGCAGTTACGACGTCAGGGGAGGGGATACGCAGTATTTT.

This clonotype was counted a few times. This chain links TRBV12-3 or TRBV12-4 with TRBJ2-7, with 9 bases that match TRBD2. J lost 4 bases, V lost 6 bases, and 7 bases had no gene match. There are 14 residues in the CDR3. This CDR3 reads CASSPLAGGYEQYF. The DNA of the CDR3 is TGTGCCAGCAGCCCGTTGGCGGGGGGGTACGAGCAGTACTTC.

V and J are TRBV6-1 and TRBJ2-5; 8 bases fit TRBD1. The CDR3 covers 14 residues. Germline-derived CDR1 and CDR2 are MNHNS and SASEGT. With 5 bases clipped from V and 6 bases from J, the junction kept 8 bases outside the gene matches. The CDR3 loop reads CASSQQGGIKTQYF. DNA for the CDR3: TGTGCCAGCAGTCAACAGGGGGGAATTAAGACCCAGTACTTC.

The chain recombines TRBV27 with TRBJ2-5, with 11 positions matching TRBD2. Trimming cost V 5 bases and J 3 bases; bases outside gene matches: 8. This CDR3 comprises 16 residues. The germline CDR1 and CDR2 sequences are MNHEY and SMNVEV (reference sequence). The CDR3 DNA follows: TGTGCCAGCAGTCAAACCCAACTAGCGGGGGAAGAGACCCAGTACTTC. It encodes CASSQTQLAGEETQYF.

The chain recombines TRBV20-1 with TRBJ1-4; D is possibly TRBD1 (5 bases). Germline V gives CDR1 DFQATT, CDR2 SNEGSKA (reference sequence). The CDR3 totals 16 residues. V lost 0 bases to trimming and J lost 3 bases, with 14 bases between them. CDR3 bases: TGCAGTGCTAGAGAGCGGTTGGGGGGGGCTAATGAAAAACTGTTTTTT. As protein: CSARERLGGANEKLFF.

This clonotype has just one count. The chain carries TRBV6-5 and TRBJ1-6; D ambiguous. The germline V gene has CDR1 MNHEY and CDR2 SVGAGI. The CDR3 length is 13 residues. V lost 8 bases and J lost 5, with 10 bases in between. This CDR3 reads CASGRANNSPLHF. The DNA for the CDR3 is TGTGCCAGCGGCAGAGCGAATAATTCACCCCTCCACTTT.

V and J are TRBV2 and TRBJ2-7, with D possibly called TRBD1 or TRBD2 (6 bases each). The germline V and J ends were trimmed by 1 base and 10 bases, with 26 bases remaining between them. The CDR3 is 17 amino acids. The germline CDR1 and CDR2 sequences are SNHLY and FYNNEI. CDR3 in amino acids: CASSEGGAVGAKNIQYF. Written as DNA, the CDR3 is TGTGCCAGCAGTGAAGGGGGGGCAGTGGGGGCCAAAAACATCCAGTACTTC.

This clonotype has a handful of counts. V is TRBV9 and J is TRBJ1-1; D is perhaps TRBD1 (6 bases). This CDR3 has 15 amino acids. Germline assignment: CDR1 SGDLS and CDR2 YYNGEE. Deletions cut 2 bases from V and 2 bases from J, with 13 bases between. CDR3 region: CASSVGTPGNTEAFF. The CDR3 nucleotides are TGTGCCAGCAGCGTTGGGACACCGGGAAACACTGAAGCTTTCTTT.

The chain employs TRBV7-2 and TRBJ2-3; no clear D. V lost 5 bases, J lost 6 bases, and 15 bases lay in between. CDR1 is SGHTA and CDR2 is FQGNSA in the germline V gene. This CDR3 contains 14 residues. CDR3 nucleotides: TGTGCCAGCAGCCCGCCTTCACTCTGGGATACGCAGTATTTT. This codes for CASSPPSLWDTQYF. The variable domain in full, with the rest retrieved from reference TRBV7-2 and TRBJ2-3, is GAGVSQSPSNKVTEKGKDVELRCDPISGHTALYWYRQSLGQGLEFLIYFQGNSAPDKSGLPSDRFSAERTGGSVSTLTIQRTQQEDSAVYLCASSPPSLWDTQYFGPGTRLTVL.

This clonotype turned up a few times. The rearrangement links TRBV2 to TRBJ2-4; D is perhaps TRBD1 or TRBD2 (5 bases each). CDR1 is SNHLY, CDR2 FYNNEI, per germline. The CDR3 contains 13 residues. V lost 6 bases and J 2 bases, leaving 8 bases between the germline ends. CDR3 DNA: TGTGCCAGCAGCGGGGCGACCAAAAACATTCAGTACTTC. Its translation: CASSGATKNIQYF. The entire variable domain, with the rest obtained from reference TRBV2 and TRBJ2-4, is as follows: EPEVTQTPSHQVTQMGQEVILRCVPISNHLYFYWYRQILGQKVEFLVSFYNNEISEKSEIFDDQFSVERPDGSNFTLKIRSTKLEDSAMYFCASSGATKNIQYFGAGTRLSVL.

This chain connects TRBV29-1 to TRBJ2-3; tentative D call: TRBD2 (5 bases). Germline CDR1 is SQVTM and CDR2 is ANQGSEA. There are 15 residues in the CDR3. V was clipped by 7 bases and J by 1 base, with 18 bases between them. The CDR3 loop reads CSAGGLSRRTDTQYF. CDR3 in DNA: TGCAGCGCCGGAGGTTTGAGCAGGCGCACAGATACGCAGTATTTT.

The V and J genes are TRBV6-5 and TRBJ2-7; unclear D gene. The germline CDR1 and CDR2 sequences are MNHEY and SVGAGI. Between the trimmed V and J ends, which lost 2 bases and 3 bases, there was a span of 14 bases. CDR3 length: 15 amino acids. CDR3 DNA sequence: TGTGCCAGCAGTTACGGTCAGCACGGACGCTACGAGCAGTACTTC. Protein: CASSYGQHGRYEQYF.

CDR3 sequence reads: CASNDPGRTDTQYF. CDR3 DNA sequence: TGTGCCAGCAACGATCCGGGACGGACAGATACGCAGTATTTT. The chain couples TRBV2 to TRBJ2-3; D tentatively fits TRBD1 or TRBD2 (5 bases each). V dropped 7 bases and J dropped 3 bases, with 14 bases sitting between them. Germline assignment: CDR1 SNHLY and CDR2 FYNNEI. The CDR3 sequence is 14 residues long.

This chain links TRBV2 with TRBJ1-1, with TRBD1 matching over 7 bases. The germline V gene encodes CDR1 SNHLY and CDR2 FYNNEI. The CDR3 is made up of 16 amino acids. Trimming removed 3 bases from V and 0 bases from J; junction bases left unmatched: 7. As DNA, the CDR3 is TGTGCCAGCAGTGAGCCAGGGGGAGCTGTGAACACTGAAGCTTTCTTT. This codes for CASSEPGGAVNTEAFF.

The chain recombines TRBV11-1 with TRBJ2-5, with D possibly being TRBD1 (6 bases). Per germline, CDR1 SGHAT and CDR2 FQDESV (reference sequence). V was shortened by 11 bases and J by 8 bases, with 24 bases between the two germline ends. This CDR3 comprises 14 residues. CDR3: CASERGHGDGTQYF. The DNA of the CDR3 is TGTGCCTCGGAGAGGGGACACGGAGACGGCACCCAGTACTTC.

The CDR3 DNA is TGTGCCAGCAGCATACCGCGGGGAGGCGAGCAGTACTTC. It specifies CASSIPRGGEQYF. The chain has TRBV7-6 and TRBJ2-7, with a tentative D call TRBD2 (6 bases). V was pared by 5 bases and J by 6 bases, with 14 bases between. The CDR3 runs 13 residues. Germline assignment: CDR1 SGHVS and CDR2 FNYEAQ. Based on the CDR3 plus reference TRBV7-6 and TRBJ2-7, the full variable domain is GAGVSQSPRYKVTKRGQDVALRCDPISGHVSLYWYRQALGQGPEFLTYFNYEAQQDKSGLPNDRFSAERPEGSISTLTIQRTEQRDSAMYRCASSIPRGGEQYFGPGTRLTVT.